This T cell receptor beta chain was profiled in a study of response to subunit inactivated influenza vaccine (dated by TCRdb to about 2018). The study in broad terms: Deep quantitative profiling of the T cell receptor repertoire was used in the study to follow responses to a trivalent subunit inactivated influenza vaccine.

Study-wide conclusions, independent of this receptor: The authors suggested that each seasonal influenza vaccination may recruit only a limited number of new T cells.

In its sample, this clonotype was seen a few times. What this receptor recognizes is not known. Within one base of it there is no much larger clone, and no base qualities were kept. The time point label, read with the paper, signifies: 45 days after influenza vaccine administration. The method was RT-PCR. This sample was sequenced with an Illumina HiSeq 2500. The raw public reads went through TCRdb reprocessing: fastp at Q25, MiXCR clone calling, in-frame beta chains kept. Rows with a matching CDR3 protein are joined into one entry that keeps the most common DNA and genes. In this sample the table shows fewer than 650,000 distinct CDR3 sequences, 10% to 15% of which occur a single time. Jointly, the top ten make up around 14% of the sample. The CDR3 has 17 amino acids, counting the end cysteine and phenylalanine. CDR3 DNA only is kept here, 51 bases in frame from base 1. From a lookup of the germline V gene, CDR1 and CDR2 are MDHEN and SYDVKM. Deletion took 4 bases off V and 0 bases off J, with a span of 16 bases between the germline ends.

This TCR was recovered from a man in his fifties or sixties who received an inactivated influenza vaccine. Donor details come from another sample of the same person, matched by shared clones. This sample comprised PBMCs from blood, obtained around seven weeks after vaccination. Rearrangement joined TRBV28 to TRBJ1-5, and possibly TRBD1, on 6 matching bases. In nucleotides, the sequence is TGTGCCAGCAGTTATGTAGGACAGACCCTTAGCAATCAGCCCCAGCATTTT. Its protein is CASSYVGQTLSNQPQHF.